Reported below is one T cell receptor (beta chain). Its antigen is unknown. Nothing much larger sits one base from this clone, and base qualities are not available. The sample comes from a study of shared clonotypes between healthy human individuals (TCRdb year 2020). Concerning the study at large: Two women and a few men aged 18 to 49 years were included in the cohort. For each donor, three plates each were used for CD4 naive and CD4 memory, two plates were used for CD8 naive, and one plate was used for CD8 memory. To increase sequencing depth and limit assay-specific biases, different laboratories used diverse techniques to prepare libraries and sequence TCR repertoires. Blood TCR repertoires of five healthy adults were deeply sequenced to estimate repertoire size and the extent of clonotype sharing between individuals. Each donor's leukapheresis produced roughly between roughly 0.85 and 9.5 billion PBMCs. Summary of the overall study and its limitations: Higher generation probabilities were observed for clonotypes shared by all four sorted-subset donors than for non-shared clonotypes. Sampling was restricted to blood, and TCR repertoires in tissues likely differ from the TCR repertoires found in blood. Naive subsets generally had larger estimated clonotype richness than memory subsets. Pairwise subsampling indicated that sequencing depth was expected to affect the degree of clonotype sharing among donors. Incomplete sequencing was indicated by rarefaction of sorted-subset datasets, despite the large sequencing depth. The genetic and exposure-history diversity represented was limited by the small number of donors. Across four donors, roughly 5.1% of naive CD4, 3.5% of naive CD8, around 2.1% of memory CD4, and approximately 0.4% of memory CD8 clonotypes were shared.

Using the deep immunoSEQ assay, TCR CDR3 regions were amplified from genomic DNA by multiplex PCR. Extracted genomic DNA from each cell subset was spread evenly across all wells of several immunoSEQ 96-well plates, with each plate serving as a replicate. For sorted subsets, each replicate PCR was loaded with 150 to 250 ng genomic DNA, equivalent to some 27,000 T cell genomes. Purified libraries were measured with a Qubit 3.0 fluorometer, size-checked on a Bioanalyzer 2100, and measured again with the KAPA Library Quantification kit. A separate single-read 150-cycle Illumina NextSeq 550 flow cell was used to sequence each immunoSEQ 96-well plate. In the authors' own workflow: Because the immunoSEQ output held only junctional sequences and lacked quality scores, the filtering could not match the filtering applied to full-length reads. To assign V/J genes and CDR3, sequences were annotated using PyIR, a Python wrapper for IgBLAST v1.9, with IMGT germline references. Any read was removed if the V/J assignment was weak (E-value above 1e-6), the CDR3 was missing, or the read contained stop codons, out-of-frame junctions, or ambiguous translated residues. V3J clonotypes were defined as sequences sharing an identical inferred V gene, J gene, and CDR3 amino acid sequence. Percentage overlap between repertoires was calculated by dividing the number of shared unique clonotypes by the size of the smaller repertoire. RTK rarefaction, the Chao1 estimator, and Recon v2.1 estimates of unobserved clonotypes were used to assess repertoire richness. OLGA was used to compute generation probabilities for all TCRbeta clonotypes that the gDNA method yielded from a few donors. Not all clones reach the TCRdb copy of this immuneACCESS table, which keeps in-frame sequences only. Checked studies attribute under half of the gap to unresolved V genes and leave the rest unexplained. That table furnishes V, J and clone size, whereas the DNA furnished D and trimming. A total of more than 2 million clones appear in this sample, approximately 94% of them only once. The biggest ten clones account for about 1.1% of the sample.

The CDR3 holds 20 amino acids from the cysteine to the phenylalanine. Only the CDR3 DNA stays, 60 bases, in frame from base 1. V and J lose 3 bases and 4 bases, and a span of 29 bases separates them. As encoded in the germline V gene, CDR1 is ENHRY while CDR2 is SYGVKD. For the CD8 naive samples, CD45RO-negative cells were positively selected for CCR7, yielding a CD45RA+CCR7+ population from which TemRA cells were excluded. Donors were healthy HIV-negative adults with no recently reported acute infections or vaccinations. Only Caucasian adults living in Nashville, Tennessee, USA were represented among the donors. After blood collection by leukapheresis, PBMCs were isolated using Ficoll-Histopaque density gradient centrifugation and then cryopreserved in the vapor phase of liquid nitrogen. Purity and quantity of every magnetically sorted T cell population were checked by analytical flow cytometry. Each sorted fraction had its genomic DNA isolated and then quantified by UV absorbance on a Nanodrop 2000c.

The rearranged segments are TRBV10-3 and TRBJ2-3, and possibly TRBD1, on 5 matching bases. The material sequenced was naive CD8+ T cells sorted from blood. Explained via the paper, the cell subset or site label denotes: CD45RA+CCR7+. The source is a man between 18 and 29 years old in good health. The CDR3 region has the sequence CAISDASGRATAMVADTQYF. In nucleotide form, the sequence is TGTGCCATCAGTGATGCCAGTGGCAGGGCTACAGCAATGGTCGCAGATACGCAGTATTTT.